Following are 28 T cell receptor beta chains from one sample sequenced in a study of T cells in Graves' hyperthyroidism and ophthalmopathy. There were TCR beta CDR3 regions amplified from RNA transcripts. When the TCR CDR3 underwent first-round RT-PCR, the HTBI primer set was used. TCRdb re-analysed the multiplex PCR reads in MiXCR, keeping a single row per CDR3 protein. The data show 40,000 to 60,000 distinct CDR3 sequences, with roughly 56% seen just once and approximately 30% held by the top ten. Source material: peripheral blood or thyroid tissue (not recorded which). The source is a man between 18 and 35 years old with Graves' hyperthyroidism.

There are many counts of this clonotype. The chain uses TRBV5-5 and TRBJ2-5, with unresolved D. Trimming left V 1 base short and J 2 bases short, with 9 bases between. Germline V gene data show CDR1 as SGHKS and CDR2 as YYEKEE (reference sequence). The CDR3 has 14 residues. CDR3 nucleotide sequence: TGTGCCAGCAGCTTGTGGGTCAAGCAAGAGACCCAGTACTTC. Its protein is CASSLWVKQETQYF.

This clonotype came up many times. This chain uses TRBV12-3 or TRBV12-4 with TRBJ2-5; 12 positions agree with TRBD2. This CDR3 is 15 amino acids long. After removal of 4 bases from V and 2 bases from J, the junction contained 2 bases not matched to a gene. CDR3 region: CASSYGLAGQETQYF. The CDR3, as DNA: TGTGCCAGCAGTTACGGACTAGCGGGGCAAGAGACCCAGTACTTC.

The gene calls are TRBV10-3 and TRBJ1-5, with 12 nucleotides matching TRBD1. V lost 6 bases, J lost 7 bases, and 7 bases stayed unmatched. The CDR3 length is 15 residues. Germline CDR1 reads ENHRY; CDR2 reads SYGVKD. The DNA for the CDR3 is TGTGCCATCAGACCGGGACAGGGGGCAAGGCAGCCCCAGCATTTT. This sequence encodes CAIRPGQGARQPQHF.

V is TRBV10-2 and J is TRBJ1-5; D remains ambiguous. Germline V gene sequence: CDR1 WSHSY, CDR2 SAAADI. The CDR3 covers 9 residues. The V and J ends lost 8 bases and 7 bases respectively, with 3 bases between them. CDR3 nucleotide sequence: TGCGCCAGCGGGCAGCCCCAGCATTTT. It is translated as CASGQPQHF.

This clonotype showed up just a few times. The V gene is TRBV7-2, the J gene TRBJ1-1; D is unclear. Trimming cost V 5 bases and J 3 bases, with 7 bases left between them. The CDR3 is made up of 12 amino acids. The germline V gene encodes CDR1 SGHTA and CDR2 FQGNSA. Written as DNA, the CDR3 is TGTGCCAGCAGCCCCGGACACACTGAAGCTTTCTTT. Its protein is CASSPGHTEAFF.

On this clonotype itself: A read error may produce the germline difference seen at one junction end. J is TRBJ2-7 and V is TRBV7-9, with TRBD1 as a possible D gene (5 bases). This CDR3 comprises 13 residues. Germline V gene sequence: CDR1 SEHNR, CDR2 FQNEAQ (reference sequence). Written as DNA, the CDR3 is TGTGCCGGCAGCTTATTGGACACCAACGAGCAGTGCTTC. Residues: CAGSLLDTNEQCF. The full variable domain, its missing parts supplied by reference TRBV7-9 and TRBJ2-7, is DTGVSQNPRHKITKRGQNVTFRCDPISEHNRLYWYRQTLGQGPEFLTYFQNEAQLEKSRLLSDRFSAERPKGSFSTLEIQRTEQGDSAMYLCAGSLLDTNEQCFGPGTRLTVT.

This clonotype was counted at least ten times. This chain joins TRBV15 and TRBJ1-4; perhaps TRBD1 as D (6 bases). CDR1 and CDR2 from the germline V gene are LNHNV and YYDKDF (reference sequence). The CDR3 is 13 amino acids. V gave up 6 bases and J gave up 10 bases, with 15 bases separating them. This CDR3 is CATRETGLRKLFF. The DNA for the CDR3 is TGTGCCACCAGAGAGACAGGCCTCCGAAAACTGTTTTTT. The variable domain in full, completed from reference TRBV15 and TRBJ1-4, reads DAMVIQNPRYQVTQFGKPVTLSCSQTLNHNVMYWYQQKSSQAPKLLFHYYDKDFNNEADTPDNFQSRRPNTSFCFLDIRSPGLGDTAMYLCATRETGLRKLFFGSGTQLSVL.

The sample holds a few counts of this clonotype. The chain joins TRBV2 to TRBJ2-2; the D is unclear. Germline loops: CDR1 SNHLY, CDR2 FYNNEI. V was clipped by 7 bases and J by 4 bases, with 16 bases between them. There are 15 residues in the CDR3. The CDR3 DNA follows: TGTGCCAGCATTCCTTCAGGCAGGCCCACCGGGGAGCTGTTTTTT. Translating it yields CASIPSGRPTGELFF.

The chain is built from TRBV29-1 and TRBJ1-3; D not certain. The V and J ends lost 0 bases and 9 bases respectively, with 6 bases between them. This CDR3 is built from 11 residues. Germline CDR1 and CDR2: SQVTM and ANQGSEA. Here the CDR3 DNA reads TGCAGCGTTGAAGATCCGGGCACCATATATTTT. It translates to CSVEDPGTIYF.

CDR3 sequence (DNA): TGTGCCAGCACCCTCTCCGAGGGCGGTAGTTCACCCCTCCACTTT. The encoded protein is CASTLSEGGSSPLHF. The chain joins TRBV2 to TRBJ1-6; D unclear. Deletions cut 7 bases from V and 9 bases from J, with 19 bases between. Germline V gene data show CDR1 as SNHLY and CDR2 as FYNNEI. The CDR3 has 15 residues.

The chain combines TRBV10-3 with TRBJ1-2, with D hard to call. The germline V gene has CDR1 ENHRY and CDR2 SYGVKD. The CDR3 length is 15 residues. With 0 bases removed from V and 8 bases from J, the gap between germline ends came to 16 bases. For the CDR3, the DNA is TGTGCCATCAGTGAGTCGACTCCTGTAGGGCGCGGCTACACCTTC. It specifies CAISESTPVGRGYTF.

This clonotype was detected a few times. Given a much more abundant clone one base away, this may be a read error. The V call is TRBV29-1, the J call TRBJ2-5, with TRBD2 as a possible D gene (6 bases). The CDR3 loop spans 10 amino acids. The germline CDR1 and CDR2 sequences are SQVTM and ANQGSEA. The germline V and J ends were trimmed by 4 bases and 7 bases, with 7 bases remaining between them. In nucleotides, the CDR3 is TGCAGCGTTGTCGGGGGGACCCAGTACTTC. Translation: CSVVGGTQYF.

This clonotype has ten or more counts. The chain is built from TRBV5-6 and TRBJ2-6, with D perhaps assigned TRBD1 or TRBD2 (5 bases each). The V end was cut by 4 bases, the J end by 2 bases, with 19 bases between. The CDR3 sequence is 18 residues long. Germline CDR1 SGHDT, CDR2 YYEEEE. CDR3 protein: CASSPILGTFPGANVLTF. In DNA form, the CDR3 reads TGTGCCAGCAGCCCAATATTGGGGACCTTTCCTGGGGCCAACGTCCTGACTTTC.

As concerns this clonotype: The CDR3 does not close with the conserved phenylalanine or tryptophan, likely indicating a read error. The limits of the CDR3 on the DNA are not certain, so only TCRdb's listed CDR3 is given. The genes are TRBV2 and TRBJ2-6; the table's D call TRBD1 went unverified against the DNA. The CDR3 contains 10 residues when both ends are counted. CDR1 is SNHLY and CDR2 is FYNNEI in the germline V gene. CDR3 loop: CASSKTGPDT.

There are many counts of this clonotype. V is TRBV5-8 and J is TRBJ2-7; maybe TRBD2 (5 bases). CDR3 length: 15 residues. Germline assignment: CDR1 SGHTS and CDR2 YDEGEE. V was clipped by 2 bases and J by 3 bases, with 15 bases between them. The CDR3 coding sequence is TGTGCCAGCAGCTTTTATCGGCTCGACTACTACGAGCAGTACTTC. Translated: CASSFYRLDYYEQYF.

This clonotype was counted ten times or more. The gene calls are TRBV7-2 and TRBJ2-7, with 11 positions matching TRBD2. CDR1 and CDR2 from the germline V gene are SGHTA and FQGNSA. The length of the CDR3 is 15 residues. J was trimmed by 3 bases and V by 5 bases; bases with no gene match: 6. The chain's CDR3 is CASSRTGTSGYEQYF. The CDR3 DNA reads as TGTGCCAGCAGCAGAACCGGGACTAGCGGCTACGAGCAGTACTTC.

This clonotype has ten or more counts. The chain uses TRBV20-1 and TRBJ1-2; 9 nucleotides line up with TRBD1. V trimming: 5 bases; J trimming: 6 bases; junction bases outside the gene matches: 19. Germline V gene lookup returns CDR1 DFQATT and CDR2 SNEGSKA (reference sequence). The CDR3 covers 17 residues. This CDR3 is CSAPSVGTGLVGDGYTF. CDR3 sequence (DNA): TGCAGTGCTCCGTCGGTCGGGACAGGGCTCGTCGGCGATGGCTACACCTTC.

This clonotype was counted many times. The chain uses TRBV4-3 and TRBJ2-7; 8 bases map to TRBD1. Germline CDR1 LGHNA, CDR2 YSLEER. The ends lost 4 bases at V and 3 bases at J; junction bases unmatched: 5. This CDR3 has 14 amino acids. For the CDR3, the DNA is TGCGCCAGCAGCCGCCAAACAGGGGGCTACGAGCAGTACTTC. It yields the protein CASSRQTGGYEQYF.

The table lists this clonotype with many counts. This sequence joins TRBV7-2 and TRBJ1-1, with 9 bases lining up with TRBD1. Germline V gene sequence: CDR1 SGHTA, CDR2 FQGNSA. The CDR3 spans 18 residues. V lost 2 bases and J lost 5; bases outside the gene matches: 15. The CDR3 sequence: CASSLTFKTGGVTTEAFF. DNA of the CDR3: TGTGCCAGCAGCTTAACCTTTAAGACAGGGGGGGTCACGACTGAAGCTTTCTTT.

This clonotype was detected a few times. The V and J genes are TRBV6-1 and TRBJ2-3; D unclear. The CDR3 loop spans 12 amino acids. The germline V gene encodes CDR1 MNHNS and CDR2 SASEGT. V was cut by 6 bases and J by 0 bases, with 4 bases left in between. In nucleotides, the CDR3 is TGTGCCAGCAGCCTCAGCACAGATACGCAGTATTTT. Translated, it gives CASSLSTDTQYF.

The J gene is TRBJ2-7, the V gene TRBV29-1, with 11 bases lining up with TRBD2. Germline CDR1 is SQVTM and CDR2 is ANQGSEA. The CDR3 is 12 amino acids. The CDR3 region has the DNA TGCACCGGGACTAGCGGAAACTACGAGCAGTACTTC. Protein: CTGTSGNYEQYF.

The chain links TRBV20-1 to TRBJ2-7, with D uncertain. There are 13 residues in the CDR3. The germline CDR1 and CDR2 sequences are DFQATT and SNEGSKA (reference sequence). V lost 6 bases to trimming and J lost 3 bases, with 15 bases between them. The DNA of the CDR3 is TGCAGTGCCCAAGGGCGGCGGAACTACGAGCAGTACTTC. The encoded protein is CSAQGRRNYEQYF.

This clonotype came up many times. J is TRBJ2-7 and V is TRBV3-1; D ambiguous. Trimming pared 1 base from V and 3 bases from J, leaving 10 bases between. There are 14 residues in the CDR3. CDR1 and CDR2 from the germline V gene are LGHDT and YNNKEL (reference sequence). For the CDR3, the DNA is TGTGCCAGCAGCCAAGCGGTACCCCTCTACGAGCAGTACTTC. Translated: CASSQAVPLYEQYF.

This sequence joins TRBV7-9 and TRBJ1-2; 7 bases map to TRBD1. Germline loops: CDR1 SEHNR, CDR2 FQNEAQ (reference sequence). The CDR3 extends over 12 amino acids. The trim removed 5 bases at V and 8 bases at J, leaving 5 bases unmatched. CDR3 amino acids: CASSIPGGGYTF. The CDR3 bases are TGTGCCAGCAGCATCCCAGGGGGAGGCTACACCTTC.

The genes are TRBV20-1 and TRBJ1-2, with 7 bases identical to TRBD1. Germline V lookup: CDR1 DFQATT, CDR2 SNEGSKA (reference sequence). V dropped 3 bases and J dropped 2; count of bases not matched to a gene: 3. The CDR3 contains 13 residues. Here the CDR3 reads CSARGTVNYGYTF. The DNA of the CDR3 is TGCAGTGCTAGGGGGACAGTAAACTATGGCTACACCTTC.

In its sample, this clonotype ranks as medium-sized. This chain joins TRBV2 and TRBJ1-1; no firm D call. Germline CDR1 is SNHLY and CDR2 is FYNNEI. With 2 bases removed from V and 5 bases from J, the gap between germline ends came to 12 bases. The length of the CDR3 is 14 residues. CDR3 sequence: CASSEHGVETEAFF. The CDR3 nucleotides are TGTGCCAGCAGTGAACATGGGGTAGAAACTGAAGCTTTCTTT.

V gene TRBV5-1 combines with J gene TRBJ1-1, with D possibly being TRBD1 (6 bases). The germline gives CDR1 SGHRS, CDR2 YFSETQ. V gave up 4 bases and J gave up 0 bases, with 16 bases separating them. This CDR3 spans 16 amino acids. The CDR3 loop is CASSLGQLAMNTEAFF. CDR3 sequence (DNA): TGCGCCAGCAGCCTCGGACAGCTAGCCATGAACACTGAAGCTTTCTTT.

CDR3 sequence reads: CASSIRGQETQYF. Here the CDR3 DNA reads TGTGCCAGCAGCATCAGGGGGCAAGAGACCCAGTACTTC. The chain is built from TRBV7-2 and TRBJ2-5; 7 nucleotides line up with TRBD1. CDR3 length equals 13 residues. J gave up 2 bases and V 5 bases, and 2 bases lay outside the gene matches. Germline CDR1 and CDR2: SGHTA and FQGNSA.